The next 30 T cell receptor beta chains were all read from a single sample in a study of T cell responses to AZD1222 COVID-19 vaccine. TCRdb's table, derived via immunoSEQ multiplex PCR, lists solely in-frame clones and lacks some. The sample has about 66,000 clones; 87% are singletons. The sequencing here drew on peripheral blood, taken on day 0 of AZD1222 vaccination. These receptors were taken from an adult in good health.

The chain joins TRBV6-5 to TRBJ1-4; 9 positions match TRBD1. The CDR3 runs to 15 residues. CDR1 is MNHEY and CDR2 is SVGAGI in the germline V gene. V shed 4 bases, J shed 7 bases, and the junction held 7 bases outside the gene matches. The CDR3 loop is CASSSLTGGGEKLFF. The CDR3, as DNA: TGTGCCAGCAGTTCCCTGACAGGGGGGGGTGAAAAACTGTTTTTT.

The V and J genes are TRBV12-5 and TRBJ2-7; 11 positions match TRBD2. V trimming: 3 bases; J trimming: 2 bases; junction bases outside the gene matches: 9. The CDR3 totals 17 residues. CDR1 LGHNT and CDR2 FRNRAP come from the germline V gene. CDR3 in amino acids: CASGFPTSGAGTYEQYF. In DNA form, the CDR3 reads TGTGCTAGTGGTTTTCCGACTAGCGGGGCGGGCACCTACGAGCAGTACTTC.

The chain combines TRBV11-2 with TRBJ2-7; D is unclear. CDR3 length equals 14 residues. The germline V gene has CDR1 SGHAT and CDR2 FQNNGV. V was cut by 5 bases and J by 0 bases, with 11 bases left in between. The CDR3 DNA follows: TGTGCCAGCAGCGCGACGGATAGCTCCTACGAGCAGTACTTC. Amino acids: CASSATDSSYEQYF.

This clone was observed a single time. The chain carries TRBV11-3 and TRBJ1-2; no clear D gene. Trimming took off 0 bases at V and 2 bases at J, with 10 bases between the two ends. The CDR3 extends over 15 amino acids. Germline V gene sequence: CDR1 SGHNT, CDR2 YENEEA. The CDR3 sequence is CASSLDSRENYGYTF. As DNA, the CDR3 is TGTGCCAGCAGCTTAGATTCGCGAGAGAACTATGGCTACACCTTC.

The V call is TRBV6-2 or TRBV6-3, the J call TRBJ1-2, with D perhaps matching TRBD1 (5 bases). V lost 7 bases, J lost 4 bases, and 16 bases lay in between. The CDR3 is 14 residues long. Germline-derived CDR1 and CDR2 are MNHEY and SVGEGT. CDR3 in DNA: TGTGCCAGCACCCCACGGAGGGGTCTCTATGGCTACACCTTC. It specifies CASTPRRGLYGYTF.

This chain joins TRBV28 and TRBJ1-4, with a tentative D call TRBD1 (5 bases). The V end was cut by 5 bases, the J end by 8 bases, with 15 bases between. The germline gives CDR1 MDHEN, CDR2 SYDVKM. The CDR3 spans 14 residues. The CDR3: CASSPGHTSEKLFF. The DNA of the CDR3 is TGTGCCAGCAGTCCCGGACATACCTCAGAAAAACTGTTTTTT.

With regard to this clone: The conserved phenylalanine or tryptophan is not found at the CDR3 terminus, so this likely reflects a read error. It is unclear where the CDR3 begins or ends on the DNA, so no DNA is shown, and the CDR3 is as TCRdb lists it. This chain uses TRBV24-1 with TRBJ1-1; the table's D call, TRBD1, was not checked against the DNA. The CDR3 totals 10 residues, both ends included. Germline assignment: CDR1 KGHDR and CDR2 SFDVKD. CDR3: CATSGQSQGI.

CDR3 protein: CASTPHPPSPLYNEQFF. Written as DNA, the CDR3 is TGTGCCAGCACCCCCCACCCTCCTAGCCCTCTCTACAATGAGCAGTTCTTC. This sequence joins TRBV7-6 and TRBJ2-1; perhaps TRBD2 as D (5 bases). CDR1 SGHVS and CDR2 FNYEAQ come from the germline V gene. There are 17 residues in the CDR3. V lost 7 bases and J lost 3, with 22 bases in between.

V and J are TRBV19 and TRBJ2-7; TRBD1 agrees at 11 bases. V shed 3 bases, J shed 5 bases, and the junction held 6 bases outside the gene matches. The CDR3 length is 15 residues. Germline values: CDR1 LNHDA, CDR2 SQIVND (reference sequence). CDR3 DNA sequence: TGTGCCAGTAGTATTACGGGACAGGGGGGCAACGAGCAGTACTTC. Protein sequence: CASSITGQGGNEQYF.

There are a few counts of this clone. The V and J genes are TRBV7-2 and TRBJ2-1; TRBD2 matches 11 bases. The junction had 11 bases not matched to a gene; V was cut back by 2 bases and J by 5 bases. Per germline, CDR1 SGHTA and CDR2 FQGNSA. This CDR3 contains 18 residues. The chain's CDR3 is CASSLIAGGRVGDNEQFF. The CDR3 coding sequence is TGTGCCAGCAGCTTAATAGCGGGAGGGCGCGTTGGGGACAATGAGCAGTTCTTC.

This clone was detected only once. The chain joins TRBV28 to TRBJ2-7; D might be TRBD1 (7 bases). The CDR3 is 16 amino acids. V was clipped by 5 bases and J by 1 base, with 18 bases between them. From germline, CDR1 is MDHEN and CDR2 SYDVKM. The CDR3 spells CASSPSRGVDSYEQYF. The CDR3 DNA sequence: TGTGCCAGCAGTCCCTCCAGGGGGGTCGATTCCTACGAGCAGTACTTC.

The rearrangement links TRBV6-5 to TRBJ2-1, with D maybe TRBD2 (6 bases). V was clipped by 3 bases and J by 2 bases, with 8 bases between them. Germline V gene lookup returns CDR1 MNHEY and CDR2 SVGAGI. The CDR3 runs to 14 residues. The CDR3 DNA follows: TGTGCCAGCAGTTATGAGCGGGCCTACAATGAGCAGTTCTTC. It specifies CASSYERAYNEQFF.

The V and J genes are TRBV6-1 and TRBJ1-2; TRBD1 might be the D (6 bases). This CDR3 has 12 residues. Trimming stripped 3 bases from V and 8 bases from J, with 10 bases between. CDR1 is MNHNS and CDR2 is SASEGT in the germline V gene. This CDR3 reads CASSEGGAGYTF. The CDR3, as DNA: TGTGCCAGCAGTGAGGGGGGCGCGGGCTACACCTTC.

This sequence joins TRBV5-1 and TRBJ1-1; possible D gene TRBD1, 5 bases. In germline, CDR1 is SGHRS, CDR2 YFSETQ. Trimming removed 4 bases at V and 0 bases at J, with 16 bases between. This CDR3 is 16 amino acids long. The CDR3 reads CASSVLTVGVNTEAFF. CDR3 sequence (DNA): TGCGCCAGCAGCGTATTGACAGTAGGCGTGAACACTGAAGCTTTCTTT. Full variable domain (remainder filled in from reference TRBV5-1 and TRBJ1-1): KAGVTQTPRYLIKTRGQQVTLSCSPISGHRSVSWYQQTPGQGLQFLFEYFSETQRNKGNFPGRFSGRQFSNSRSEMNVSTLELGDSALYLCASSVLTVGVNTEAFFGQGTRLTVV.

The gene calls are TRBV30 and TRBJ2-5; possibly TRBD1 for D (6 bases). Germline-derived CDR1 and CDR2 are GTSNPN and SVGIG (reference sequence). The CDR3 is made up of 11 amino acids. Trimming removed 5 bases at V and 5 bases at J, with 9 bases between. The CDR3 region is CAWGGQETQYF. CDR3 nucleotide sequence: TGTGCCTGGGGGGGCCAGGAGACCCAGTACTTC.

This clone was observed a single time. The chain couples TRBV27 to TRBJ1-6; 7 bases match TRBD1. The CDR3 is 16 amino acids. V was clipped by 2 bases and J by 2 bases; unmatched bases: 3. Germline V gene lookup returns CDR1 MNHEY and CDR2 SMNVEV (reference sequence). CDR3 residues: CASSLRQGTYNSPLHF. Written as DNA, the CDR3 is TGTGCCAGCAGTTTACGACAGGGAACCTATAATTCACCCCTCCACTTT.

This sequence joins TRBV6-1 and TRBJ1-5, with D uncertain. Germline lookup yields CDR1 MNHNS and CDR2 SASEGT. Trimming removed 0 bases from V and 7 bases from J, with 4 bases in between. The CDR3 consists of 12 residues. CDR3 nucleotide sequence: TGTGCCAGCAGTGAAGCTAGGCAGCCCCAGCATTTT. This sequence encodes CASSEARQPQHF.

The chain is built from TRBV5-1 and TRBJ1-4, with a tentative D call TRBD1 (5 bases). Trimming removed 5 bases from V and 4 bases from J, with 12 bases in between. This CDR3 is 14 amino acids long. Germline V CDR1 and CDR2: SGHRS, YFSETQ. The CDR3 reads CASSRDGDNEKLFF. CDR3 DNA: TGCGCCAGCAGTCGGGACGGAGATAATGAAAAACTGTTTTTT.

V gene TRBV3-1 (or the pseudogene TRBV3-2) combines with J gene TRBJ1-2; no reliable D call. This CDR3 is built from 14 residues. Trimming pared 4 bases from V and 8 bases from J, leaving 17 bases between. Germline V gene lookup returns CDR1 LGHDT and CDR2 YNNKEL (reference sequence). CDR3 protein: CASSPTSTVRGYTF. CDR3 coding DNA: TGTGCCAGCAGCCCCACTTCAACCGTGCGAGGCTACACCTTC.

This chain uses TRBV6-2 or TRBV6-3 with TRBJ2-1; either TRBD1 or TRBD2 may fit D (6 bases each). CDR3 length equals 16 residues. Looked up from germline, CDR1 is MNHEY and CDR2 is SVGEGT. V lost 0 bases and J lost 0, with 9 bases in between. CDR3 region: CASSYSGGSSYNEQFF. The CDR3 DNA reads TGTGCCAGCAGTTACTCGGGGGGCAGCTCCTACAATGAGCAGTTCTTC.

This clone was found a few times. The V call is TRBV10-3, the J call TRBJ1-3; tentatively, D is TRBD1 (6 bases). The germline gives CDR1 ENHRY, CDR2 SYGVKD. V gave up 5 bases and J gave up 0 bases, with 11 bases separating them. CDR3 length: 15 amino acids. The CDR3 DNA follows: TGTGCCATCAGTCCGGGACATGGCTCTGGAAACACCATATATTTT. Translating it yields CAISPGHGSGNTIYF.

The chain uses TRBV11-2 and TRBJ1-1; D possibly corresponds to TRBD1 (6 bases). V lost 0 bases to trimming and J lost 8 bases, with 10 bases between them. The germline CDR1 and CDR2 sequences are SGHAT and FQNNGV. The CDR3 loop spans 13 amino acids. The chain's CDR3 is CASSLEGQVEAFF. Written as DNA, the CDR3 is TGTGCCAGCAGCTTAGAGGGACAAGTCGAAGCTTTCTTT.

Of note for this clone: Its ends do not fully match the called genes, so a read error is possible. The rearrangement links TRBV7-7 to TRBJ2-2; 9 bases map to TRBD2. The CDR3 extends over 16 amino acids. The germline V gene encodes CDR1 SSHAT and CDR2 FNYEAQ (reference sequence). The CDR3 spells CASSLSHAGGTGELFF. CDR3 sequence (DNA): TGTGCTAGCAGCTTAAGTCACGCGGGGGGGACCGGGGAGCTGTTTTTT.

This clone was recorded only once. The chain links TRBV5-1 to TRBJ1-1; D ambiguous. The germline V gene has CDR1 SGHRS and CDR2 YFSETQ. Trimming pared 1 base from V and 0 bases from J, leaving 10 bases between. The CDR3 has 15 amino acids. CDR3 region: CASSLSLSMNTEAFF. The CDR3 DNA is TGCGCCAGCAGCTTGAGCTTGAGCATGAACACTGAAGCTTTCTTT.

The J gene is TRBJ1-1, the V gene TRBV2; maybe TRBD1 (6 bases). Trimming left V 8 bases short and J 1 base short, with 11 bases between. Germline CDR1 and CDR2: SNHLY and FYNNEI. There are 13 residues in the CDR3. The chain's CDR3 is CASGRTENTEAFF. Here the CDR3 DNA reads TGTGCCAGCGGGAGGACAGAGAACACTGAAGCTTTCTTT.

V and J are TRBV5-1 and TRBJ2-3; 13 positions agree with TRBD2. V was clipped by 4 bases and J by 8 bases; unmatched bases: 7. The V gene's germline CDR1 is SGHRS and CDR2 YFSETQ. The CDR3 spans 15 residues. DNA for the CDR3: TGCGCCAGCAGCCGGACTAGCGGGGGCACGGGTACGCAGTATTTT. This codes for CASSRTSGGTGTQYF. Full variable domain (outside the CDR3, taken from reference TRBV5-1 and TRBJ2-3): KAGVTQTPRYLIKTRGQQVTLSCSPISGHRSVSWYQQTPGQGLQFLFEYFSETQRNKGNFPGRFSGRQFSNSRSEMNVSTLELGDSALYLCASSRTSGGTGTQYFGPGTRLTVL.

The chain links TRBV9 to TRBJ1-5, with a weak D call TRBD1 (5 bases). Germline V gene data show CDR1 as SGDLS and CDR2 as YYNGEE. This CDR3 region has 14 residues. Trimming pared 0 bases from V and 7 bases from J, leaving 11 bases between. The CDR3 here is CASSVDGAGQPQHF. In DNA form, the CDR3 reads TGTGCCAGCAGCGTAGATGGGGCCGGGCAGCCCCAGCATTTT.

The chain joins TRBV2 to TRBJ1-1; D is unresolved. Germline values: CDR1 SNHLY, CDR2 FYNNEI. This CDR3 region has 11 residues. V lost 4 bases and J lost 7, with 7 bases in between. The CDR3 coding sequence is TGTGCCAGCAGTGTAGTATTTGAAGCTTTCTTT. Encoded protein: CASSVVFEAFF.

The chain has TRBV7-9 and TRBJ2-5; D unclear. Germline loops: CDR1 SEHNR, CDR2 FQNEAQ (reference sequence). V shed 5 bases and J shed 6 bases, with 19 bases lying between them. The CDR3 is made up of 15 amino acids. In DNA form, the CDR3 reads TGTGCCAGCAGCCCCAAACAAGGGCTCGGTCAGACCCAGTACTTC. Protein sequence: CASSPKQGLGQTQYF.

The CDR3 reads CASSLVGRATSEAFF. The CDR3 DNA reads TGTGCCAGCAGCTTAGTGGGCAGGGCTACAAGTGAAGCTTTCTTT. This chain uses TRBV7-2 with TRBJ1-1; D may be TRBD1 (5 bases). Germline lookup yields CDR1 SGHTA and CDR2 FQGNSA. The CDR3 length is 15 residues. V was cut by 1 base and J by 7 bases, with 16 bases left in between.